This TCR beta chain was found in a study of blood T cell repertoires in COVID-19. Measured with immunoSEQ multiplex PCR; TCRdb has only the in-frame clones, and not every one. Of 20,000 or so clones in the sample, around 83% are singletons; the top ten hold about a sixth. The CDR3 length is 15 residues. Germline V gives CDR1 SNHLY, CDR2 FYNNEI. Trimming shortened V by 3 bases and J by 0 bases, and 12 bases separated the two germline ends. Sequencing was performed on peripheral blood. The chain carries TRBV2 and TRBJ2-7; maybe TRBD2 (7 bases). The receptor's source is a man between 70 and 80 years old with acute or convalescent COVID-19. As DNA, the CDR3 is TGTGCCAGCAGTGAGGGGGGGCATAGCTCCTACGAGCAGTACTTC. The encoded protein is CASSEGGHSSYEQYF.